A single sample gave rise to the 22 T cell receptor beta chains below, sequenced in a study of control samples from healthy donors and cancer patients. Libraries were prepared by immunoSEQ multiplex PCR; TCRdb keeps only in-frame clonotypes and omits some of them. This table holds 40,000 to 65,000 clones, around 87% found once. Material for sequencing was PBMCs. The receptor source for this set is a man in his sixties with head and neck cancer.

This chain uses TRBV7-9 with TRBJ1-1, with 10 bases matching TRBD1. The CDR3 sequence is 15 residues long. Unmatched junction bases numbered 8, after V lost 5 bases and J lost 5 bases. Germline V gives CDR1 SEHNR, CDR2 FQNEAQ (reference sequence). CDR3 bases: TGTGCCAGCAGCCTGCCGACAGGGGGCGGGACTGAAGCTTTCTTT. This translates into CASSLPTGGGTEAFF.

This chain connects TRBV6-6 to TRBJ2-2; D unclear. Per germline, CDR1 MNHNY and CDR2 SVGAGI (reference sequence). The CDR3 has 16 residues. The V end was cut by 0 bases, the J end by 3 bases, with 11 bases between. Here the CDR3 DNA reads TGTGCCAGCAGTTACTCCGAGACCTCATACACCGGGGAGCTGTTTTTT. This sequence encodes CASSYSETSYTGELFF.

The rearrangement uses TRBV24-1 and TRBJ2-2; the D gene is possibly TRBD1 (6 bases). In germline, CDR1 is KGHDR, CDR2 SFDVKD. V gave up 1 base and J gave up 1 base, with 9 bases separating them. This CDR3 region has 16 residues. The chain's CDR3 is CATSDFGQQNTGELFF. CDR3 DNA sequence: TGTGCCACCAGTGATTTCGGACAGCAGAACACCGGGGAGCTGTTTTTT.

The CDR3 region has the DNA TGTGCCAGCAGGAGGTCGCAGGGTTTTAGTGGCGAGCAGTACTTC. Residues: CASRRSQGFSGEQYF. The V gene is TRBV5-8, the J gene TRBJ2-7, with D possibly being TRBD1 (5 bases). The CDR3 contains 15 residues. Germline lookup yields CDR1 SGHTS and CDR2 YDEGEE. V gave up 5 bases and J gave up 6 bases, with 21 bases separating them.

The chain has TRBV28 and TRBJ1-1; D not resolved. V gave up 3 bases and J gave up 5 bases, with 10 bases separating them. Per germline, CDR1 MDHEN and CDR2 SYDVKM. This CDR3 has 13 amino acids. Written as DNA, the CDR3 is TGTGCCAGCAGTTTTAGTAGGGATACTGAAGCTTTCTTT. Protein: CASSFSRDTEAFF. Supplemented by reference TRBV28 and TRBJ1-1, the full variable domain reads DVKVTQSSRYLVKRTGEKVFLECVQDMDHENMFWYRQDPGLGLRLIYFSYDVKMKEKGDIPEGYSVSREKKERFSLILESASTNQTSMYLCASSFSRDTEAFFGQGTRLTVV.

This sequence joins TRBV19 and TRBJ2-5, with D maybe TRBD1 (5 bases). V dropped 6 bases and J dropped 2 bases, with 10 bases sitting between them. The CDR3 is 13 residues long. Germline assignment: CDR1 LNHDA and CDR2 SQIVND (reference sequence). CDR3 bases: TGTGCCAGTAGCAGGGCCCTACAAGAGACCCAGTACTTC. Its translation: CASSRALQETQYF. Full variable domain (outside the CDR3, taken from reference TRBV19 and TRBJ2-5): DGGITQSPKYLFRKEGQNVTLSCEQNLNHDAMYWYRQDPGQGLRLIYYSQIVNDFQKGDIAEGYSVSREKKESFPLTVTSAQKNPTAFYLCASSRALQETQYFGPGTRLLVL.

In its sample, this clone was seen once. The CDR3 protein is CASSLKQGAGTEAFF. The CDR3 DNA follows: TGTGCCAGCAGTTTAAAACAGGGGGCTGGCACTGAAGCTTTCTTT. The chain couples TRBV27 to TRBJ1-1; 9 positions match TRBD1. V shed 2 bases and J 4 bases; nucleotides not matched to a gene: 5. The CDR3 extends over 15 amino acids. CDR1 is MNHEY, CDR2 SMNVEV, per germline (reference sequence).

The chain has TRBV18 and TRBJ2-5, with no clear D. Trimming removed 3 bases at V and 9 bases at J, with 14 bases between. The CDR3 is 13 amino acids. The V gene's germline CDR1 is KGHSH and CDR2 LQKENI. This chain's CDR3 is CASSPPRILAQYF. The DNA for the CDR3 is TGTGCCAGCTCACCCCCGAGGATCTTGGCCCAGTACTTC.

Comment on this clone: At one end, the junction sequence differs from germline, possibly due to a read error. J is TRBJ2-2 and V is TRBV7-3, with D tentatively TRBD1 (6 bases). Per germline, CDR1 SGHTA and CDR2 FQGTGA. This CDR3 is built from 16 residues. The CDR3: CASSFPRKPGVRGAVF. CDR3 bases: TGTGCCAGCAGCTTTCCTCGAAAACCAGGGGTCCGGGGAGCTGTTTTT.

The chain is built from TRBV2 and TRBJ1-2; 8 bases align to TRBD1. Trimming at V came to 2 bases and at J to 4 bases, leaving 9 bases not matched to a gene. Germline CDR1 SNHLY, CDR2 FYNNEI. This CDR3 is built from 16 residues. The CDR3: CASSEYRQGHAYGYTF. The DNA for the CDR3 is TGTGCCAGCAGTGAATATAGACAGGGGCACGCCTATGGCTACACCTTC.

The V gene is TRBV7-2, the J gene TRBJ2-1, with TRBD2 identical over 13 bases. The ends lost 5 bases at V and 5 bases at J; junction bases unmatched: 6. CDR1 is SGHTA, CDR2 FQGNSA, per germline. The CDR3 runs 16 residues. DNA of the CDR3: TGTGCCAGCAGCCCTACTAGCGGGGGGGGTAACAATGAGCAGTTCTTC. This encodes CASSPTSGGGNNEQFF.

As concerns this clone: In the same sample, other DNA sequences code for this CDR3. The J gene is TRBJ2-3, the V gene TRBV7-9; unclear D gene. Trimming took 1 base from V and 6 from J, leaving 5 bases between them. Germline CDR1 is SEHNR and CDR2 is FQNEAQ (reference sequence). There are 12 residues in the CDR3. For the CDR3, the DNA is TGTGCCAGCAGCTTAGACACGGATACGCAGTATTTT. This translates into CASSLDTDTQYF.

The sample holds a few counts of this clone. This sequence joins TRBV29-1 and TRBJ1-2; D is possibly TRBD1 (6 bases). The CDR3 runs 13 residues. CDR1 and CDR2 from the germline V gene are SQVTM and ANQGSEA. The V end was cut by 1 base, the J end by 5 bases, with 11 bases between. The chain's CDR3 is CSVEAGDSYGYTF. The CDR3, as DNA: TGCAGCGTTGAAGCAGGGGATTCGTATGGCTACACCTTC.

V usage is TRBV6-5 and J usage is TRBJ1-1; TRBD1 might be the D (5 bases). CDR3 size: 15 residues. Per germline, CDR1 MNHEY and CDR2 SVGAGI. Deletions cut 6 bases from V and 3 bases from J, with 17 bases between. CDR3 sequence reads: CASSLYPGLHTEAFF. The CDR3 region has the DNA TGTGCCAGCAGCCTGTATCCAGGGTTGCACACTGAAGCTTTCTTT.

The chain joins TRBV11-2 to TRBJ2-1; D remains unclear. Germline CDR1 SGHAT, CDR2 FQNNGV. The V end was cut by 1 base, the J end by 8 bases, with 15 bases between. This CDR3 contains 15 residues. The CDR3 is CASSLVPDADDEQFF. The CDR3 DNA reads TGTGCCAGCAGCTTAGTCCCGGACGCGGACGATGAGCAGTTCTTC.

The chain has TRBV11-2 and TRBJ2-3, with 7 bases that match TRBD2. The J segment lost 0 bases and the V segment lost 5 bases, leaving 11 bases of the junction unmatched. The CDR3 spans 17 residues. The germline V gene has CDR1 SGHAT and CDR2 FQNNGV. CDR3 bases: TGTGCCAGCAGCCCTACGACTAGCCAAATAAGCACAGATACGCAGTATTTT. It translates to CASSPTTSQISTDTQYF.

The CDR3 region is CAWSTRLDTPSGYTF. CDR3 DNA: TGTGCCTGGAGTACTCGGTTGGACACCCCGAGTGGCTACACCTTC. The chain is built from TRBV30 and TRBJ1-2, with D possibly matching TRBD1 (5 bases). The CDR3 contains 15 residues. V lost 2 bases and J 7 bases, leaving 20 bases between the germline ends. CDR1 is GTSNPN, CDR2 SVGIG, per germline (reference sequence).

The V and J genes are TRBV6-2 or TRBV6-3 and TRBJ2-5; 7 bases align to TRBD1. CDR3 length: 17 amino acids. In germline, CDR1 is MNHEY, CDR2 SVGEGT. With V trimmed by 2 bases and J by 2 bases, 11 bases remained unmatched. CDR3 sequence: CASSYGQGVFSQETQYF. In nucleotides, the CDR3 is TGTGCCAGCAGTTACGGGCAGGGGGTCTTCAGTCAAGAGACCCAGTACTTC.

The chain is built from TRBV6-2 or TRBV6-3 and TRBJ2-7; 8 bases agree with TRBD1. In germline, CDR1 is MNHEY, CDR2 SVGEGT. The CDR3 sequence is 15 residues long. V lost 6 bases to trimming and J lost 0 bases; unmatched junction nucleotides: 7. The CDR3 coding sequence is TGTGCCAGCAGACCTGGACAGGGCACCTCCTACGAGCAGTACTTC. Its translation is CASRPGQGTSYEQYF.

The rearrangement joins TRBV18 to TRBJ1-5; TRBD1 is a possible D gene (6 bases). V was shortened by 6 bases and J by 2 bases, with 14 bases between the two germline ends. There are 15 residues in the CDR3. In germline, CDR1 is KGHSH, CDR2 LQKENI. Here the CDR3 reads CASSRGRGGNQPQHF. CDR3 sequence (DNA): TGTGCCAGCTCCCGTGGCAGGGGTGGCAATCAGCCCCAGCATTTT.

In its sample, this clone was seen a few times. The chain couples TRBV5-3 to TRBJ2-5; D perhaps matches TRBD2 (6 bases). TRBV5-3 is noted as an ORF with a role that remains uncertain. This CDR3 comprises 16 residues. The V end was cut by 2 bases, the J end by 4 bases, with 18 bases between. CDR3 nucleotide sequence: TGTGCCAGAAGCTTTCGAGGTCAGGGAGGAGGAGAGACCCAGTACTTC. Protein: CARSFRGQGGGETQYF.

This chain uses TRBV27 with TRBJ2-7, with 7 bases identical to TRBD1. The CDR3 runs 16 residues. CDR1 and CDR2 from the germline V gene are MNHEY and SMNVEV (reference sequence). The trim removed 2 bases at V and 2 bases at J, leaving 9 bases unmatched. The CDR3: CASSLHDRDGTYEQYF. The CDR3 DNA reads TGTGCCAGCAGTTTACACGACAGGGATGGGACCTACGAGCAGTACTTC.